Given below is one T cell receptor (beta chain) in context. A single count supports this clone. Which antigen it targets is not known. The sample holds no much larger clone one base away, and base qualities are not on file. This entry is derived from a study of blood T cell repertoires in COVID-19 (dated by TCRdb to about 2020). General notes on the study: Samples covering the acute and convalescent phases of COVID-19 were provided by collaborators in the United States, Italy and Spain. The material from the prospective study consisted of cDNA or gDNA derived from T cells, B-cell-depleted T cells, or PBMCs. The dataset comprised deeply sampled blood TCRbeta repertoires from subjects exposed to, actively infected with, or recovered from COVID-19. Nearly every sample came with metadata listing a de-identified subject ID, COVID-19 status, age in years and sex. HLA class I and class II types, where available, came from metadata supplied by the sample provider rather than from assay-based typing. The repertoires were released in a freely available public database intended as a resource for research on the immune response to SARS-CoV-2. The samples were drawn from two sources: the first 160 participants of the ongoing ImmuneRACE study, and 1,200 or so subjects contributed by 6 global collaborators.

The collaborating institutions used their own protocols to collect whole blood in K2EDTA tubes. For TCRbeta analysis, collaborator samples were shipped as frozen whole blood, as isolated PBMCs, or as DNA extracted from either sample type. Unmatched junction bases come to 8, with V trimmed by 4 bases and J by 10 bases. The CDR3 sequence holds 15 residues, the cysteine and phenylalanine included. Left in the record is the CDR3 DNA by itself, 45 bases read in frame from the first base. From the germline V gene, CDR1 is SGHRS and CDR2 is YFSETQ. The immunoSEQ Assay, a bias-controlled multiplex PCR, was used to amplify TCRbeta CDR3 regions from genomic DNA. The authors' analysis ran thus. The number of nucleated cells in each sample was estimated from the amplification of reference gene primers within the assay. To quantify the absolute abundance of each unique TCRbeta CDR3 rearrangement, sequence reads were collapsed and filtered. For each sample, productive Simpson clonality was calculated as the square root of Simpson's diversity index across productive rearrangements. Sourced from immuneACCESS, this table was stored by TCRdb with only in-frame sequences that have V and J called. A share of the clones is absent; for the studies checked, an unresolved V gene accounts for under half, and the remainder has no known explanation. Clonal size and the V and J genes are those of that table, whereas D and trimming came from the DNA. The sample data list under 200,000 clones, and roughly 77% of these were observed just once. The ten largest clones capture about 7% of the sample.

Results and caveats for the whole study, not just this receptor: How much clinical and demographic metadata was included differed by source and by participant, and the metadata was provided uncurated.

Sample: peripheral blood. Recombination joined TRBV5-1 with TRBJ2-1, and TRBD2 matches 13 of the central bases. The TCR sequence derives from a man aged 65 to 85 with active or convalescent COVID-19. Read as DNA, the sequence is TGCGCCAGCAGCCCCCTCGGGACTAGCGGGAAAGAGCAGTTCTTC. Its protein product is CASSPLGTSGKEQFF.